This TCR beta chain was sequenced for a study of T-cell memory formation after mild COVID-19. A 5'RACE reaction primed in the constant segment made cDNA libraries of TCR alpha and TCR beta, and these carried sample barcodes and UMIs. Via MiXCR, TCRdb re-called the 5' RACE reads, giving one row per CDR3 protein. The sample records around 80,000 distinct CDR3 sequences, roughly 13% being singletons. Germline V lookup: CDR1 SGHRS, CDR2 YFSETQ. The V end was cut by 1 base, the J end by 2 bases, with 13 bases between. The CDR3 has 16 residues. This clonotype was obtained from an adult woman who had mild COVID-19 (a few samples of this study predate the infection). Cell type and time point are not known. The source material was PBMCs or a T cell subset sorted from them (not recorded which). The chain links TRBV5-1 to TRBJ2-1; D not resolved. The CDR3 nucleotides are TGCGCCAGCAGCTTGCGGGTTAGTGGGACCTACAATGAGCAGTTCTTC. Protein sequence: CASSLRVSGTYNEQFF.